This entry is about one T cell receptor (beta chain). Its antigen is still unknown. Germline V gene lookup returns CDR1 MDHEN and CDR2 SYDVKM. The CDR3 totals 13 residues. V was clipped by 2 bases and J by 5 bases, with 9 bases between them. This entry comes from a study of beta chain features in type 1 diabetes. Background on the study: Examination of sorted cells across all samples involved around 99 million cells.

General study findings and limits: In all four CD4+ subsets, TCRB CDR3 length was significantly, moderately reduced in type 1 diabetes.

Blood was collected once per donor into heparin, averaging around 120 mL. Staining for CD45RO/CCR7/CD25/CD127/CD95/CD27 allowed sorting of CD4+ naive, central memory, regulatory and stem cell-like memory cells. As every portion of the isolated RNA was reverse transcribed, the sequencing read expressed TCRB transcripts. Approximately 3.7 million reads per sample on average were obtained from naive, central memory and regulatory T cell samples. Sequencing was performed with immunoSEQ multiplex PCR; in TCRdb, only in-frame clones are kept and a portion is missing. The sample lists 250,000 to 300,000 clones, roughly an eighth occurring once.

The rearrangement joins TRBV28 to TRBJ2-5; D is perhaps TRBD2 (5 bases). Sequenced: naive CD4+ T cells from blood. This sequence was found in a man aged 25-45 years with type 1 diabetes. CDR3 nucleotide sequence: TGTGCCAGCAGTTTAACCTGGAGGGAGACCCAGTACTTC. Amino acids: CASSLTWRETQYF.